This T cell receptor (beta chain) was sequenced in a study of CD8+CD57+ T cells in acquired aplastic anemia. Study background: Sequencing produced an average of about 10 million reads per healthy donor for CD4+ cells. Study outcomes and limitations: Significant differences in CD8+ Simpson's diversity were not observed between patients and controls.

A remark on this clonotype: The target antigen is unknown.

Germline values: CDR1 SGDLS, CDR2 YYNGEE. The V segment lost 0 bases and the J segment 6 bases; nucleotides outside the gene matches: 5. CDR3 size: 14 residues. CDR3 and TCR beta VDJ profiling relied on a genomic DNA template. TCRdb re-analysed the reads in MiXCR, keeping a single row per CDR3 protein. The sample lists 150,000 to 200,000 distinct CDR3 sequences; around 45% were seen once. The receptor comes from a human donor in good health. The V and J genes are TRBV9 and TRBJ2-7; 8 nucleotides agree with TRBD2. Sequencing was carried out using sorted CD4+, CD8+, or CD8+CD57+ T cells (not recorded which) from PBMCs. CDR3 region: CASSVVSGVGEQYF. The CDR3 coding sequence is TGTGCCAGCAGCGTAGTTAGCGGGGTTGGCGAGCAGTACTTC.